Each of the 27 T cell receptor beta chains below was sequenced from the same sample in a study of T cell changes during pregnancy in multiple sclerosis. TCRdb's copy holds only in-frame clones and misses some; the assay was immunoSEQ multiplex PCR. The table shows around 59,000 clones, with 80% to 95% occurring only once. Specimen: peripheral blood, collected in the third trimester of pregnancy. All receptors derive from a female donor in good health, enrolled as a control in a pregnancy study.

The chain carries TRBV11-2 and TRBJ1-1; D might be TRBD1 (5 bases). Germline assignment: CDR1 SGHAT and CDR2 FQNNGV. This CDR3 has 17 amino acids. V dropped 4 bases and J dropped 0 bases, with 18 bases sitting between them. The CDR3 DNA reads TGTGCCAGCAGCTCCTCCGGACACGGCCTAATGAACACTGAAGCTTTCTTT. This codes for CASSSSGHGLMNTEAFF.

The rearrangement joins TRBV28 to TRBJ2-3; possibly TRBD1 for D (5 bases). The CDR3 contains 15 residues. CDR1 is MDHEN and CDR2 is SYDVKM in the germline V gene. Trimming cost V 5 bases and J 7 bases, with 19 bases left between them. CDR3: CASSPQGLGANTQYF. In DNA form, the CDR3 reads TGTGCCAGCAGTCCGCAGGGTCTTGGAGCCAATACGCAGTATTTT. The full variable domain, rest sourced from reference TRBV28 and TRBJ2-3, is DVKVTQSSRYLVKRTGEKVFLECVQDMDHENMFWYRQDPGLGLRLIYFSYDVKMKEKGDIPEGYSVSREKKERFSLILESASTNQTSMYLCASSPQGLGANTQYFGPGTRLTVL.

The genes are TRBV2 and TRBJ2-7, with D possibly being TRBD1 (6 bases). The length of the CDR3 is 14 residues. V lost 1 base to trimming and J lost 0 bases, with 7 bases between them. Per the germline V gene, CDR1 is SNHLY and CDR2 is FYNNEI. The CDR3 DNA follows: TGTGCCAGCAGTGAAGAGGACAGCTCCTACGAGCAGTACTTC. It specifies CASSEEDSSYEQYF.

CDR3 bases: TGTGCCTGGAGCCCATTTCAGGGCTATGGCTACACCTTC. Translation gives CAWSPFQGYGYTF. This chain links TRBV30 with TRBJ1-2, with a weak D call TRBD1 (5 bases). In germline, CDR1 is GTSNPN, CDR2 SVGIG (reference sequence). V was cut by 3 bases and J by 4 bases, with 12 bases left in between. This CDR3 has 13 residues.

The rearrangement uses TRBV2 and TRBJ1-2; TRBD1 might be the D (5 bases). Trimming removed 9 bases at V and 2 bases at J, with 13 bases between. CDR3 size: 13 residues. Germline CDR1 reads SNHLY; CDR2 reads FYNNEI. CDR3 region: CASPRGRNYGYTF. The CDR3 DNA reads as TGTGCCAGTCCACGGGGGAGAAACTATGGCTACACCTTC.

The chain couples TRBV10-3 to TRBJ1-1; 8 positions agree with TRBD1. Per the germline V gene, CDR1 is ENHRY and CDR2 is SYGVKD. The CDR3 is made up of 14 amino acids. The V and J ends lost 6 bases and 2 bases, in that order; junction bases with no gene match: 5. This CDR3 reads CAIRVTGGNTEAFF. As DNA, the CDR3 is TGTGCCATCAGAGTCACAGGGGGAAACACTGAAGCTTTCTTT.

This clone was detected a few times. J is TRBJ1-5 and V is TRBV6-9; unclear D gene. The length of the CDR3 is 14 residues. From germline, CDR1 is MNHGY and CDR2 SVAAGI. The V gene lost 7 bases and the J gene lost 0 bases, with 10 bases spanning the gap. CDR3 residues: CASKKGVSNQPQHF. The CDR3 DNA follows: TGTGCCAGCAAAAAAGGAGTTAGCAATCAGCCCCAGCATTTT.

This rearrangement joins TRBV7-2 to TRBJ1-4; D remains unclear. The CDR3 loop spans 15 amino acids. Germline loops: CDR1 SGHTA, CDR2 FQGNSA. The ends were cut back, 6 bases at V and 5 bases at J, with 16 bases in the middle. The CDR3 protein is CASSPWALGNEKLFF. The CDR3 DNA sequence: TGTGCCAGCAGTCCGTGGGCCTTAGGAAATGAAAAACTGTTTTTT.

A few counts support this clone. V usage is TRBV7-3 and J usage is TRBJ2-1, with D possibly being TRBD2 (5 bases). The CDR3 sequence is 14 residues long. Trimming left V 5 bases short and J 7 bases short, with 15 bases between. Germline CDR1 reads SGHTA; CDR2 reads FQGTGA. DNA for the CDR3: TGTGCCAGCAGCCCTGGACTCGGTGGGAATGAGCAGTTCTTC. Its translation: CASSPGLGGNEQFF.

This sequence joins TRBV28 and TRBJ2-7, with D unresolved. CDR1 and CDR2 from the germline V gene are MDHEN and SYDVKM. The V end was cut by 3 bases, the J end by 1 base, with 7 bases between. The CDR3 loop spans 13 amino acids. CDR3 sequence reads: CASSLRGSYEQYF. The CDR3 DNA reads TGTGCCAGCAGTTTGCGAGGTTCCTACGAGCAGTACTTC.

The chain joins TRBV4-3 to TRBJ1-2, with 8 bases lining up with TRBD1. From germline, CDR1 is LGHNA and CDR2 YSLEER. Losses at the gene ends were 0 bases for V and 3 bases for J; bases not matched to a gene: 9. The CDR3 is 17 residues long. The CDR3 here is CASSQDLGTGSYYGYTF. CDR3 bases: TGCGCCAGCAGCCAAGATTTAGGGACAGGATCTTACTATGGCTACACCTTC.

This CDR3 reads CASSLEGRGSEQFF. For the CDR3, the DNA is TGCGCCAGCAGCTTGGAGGGCAGGGGGAGTGAGCAGTTCTTC. The chain combines TRBV5-1 with TRBJ2-1; 7 nucleotides match TRBD1. This CDR3 region has 14 residues. Germline assignment: CDR1 SGHRS and CDR2 YFSETQ. With 0 bases clipped from V and 9 bases from J, the junction kept 6 bases outside the gene matches.

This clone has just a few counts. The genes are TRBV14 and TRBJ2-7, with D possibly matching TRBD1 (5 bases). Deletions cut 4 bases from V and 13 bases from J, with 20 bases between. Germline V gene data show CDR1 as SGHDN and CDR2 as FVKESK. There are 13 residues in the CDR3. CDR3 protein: CASSRLGTGTPYF. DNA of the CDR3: TGTGCCAGCAGCCGCCTCGGAACAGGAACTCCTTACTTC. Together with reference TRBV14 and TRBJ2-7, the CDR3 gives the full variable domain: EAGVTQFPSHSVIEKGQTVTLRCDPISGHDNLYWYRRVMGKEIKFLLHFVKESKQDESGMPNNRFLAERTGGTYSTLKVQPAELEDSGVYFCASSRLGTGTPYFGPGTRLTVT.

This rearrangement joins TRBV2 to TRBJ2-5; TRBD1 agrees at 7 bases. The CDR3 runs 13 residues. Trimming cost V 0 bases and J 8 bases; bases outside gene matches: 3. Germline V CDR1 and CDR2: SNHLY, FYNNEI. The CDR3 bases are TGTGCCAGCAGTGAAGCGAAGGGGGCCACCCAGTACTTC. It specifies CASSEAKGATQYF.

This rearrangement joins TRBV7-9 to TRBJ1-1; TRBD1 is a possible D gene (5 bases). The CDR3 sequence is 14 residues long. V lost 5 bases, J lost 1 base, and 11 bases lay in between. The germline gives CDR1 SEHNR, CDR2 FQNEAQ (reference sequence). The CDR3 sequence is CASSPRTPNTEAFF. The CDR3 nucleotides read TGTGCCAGCAGCCCCAGGACACCGAACACTGAAGCTTTCTTT.

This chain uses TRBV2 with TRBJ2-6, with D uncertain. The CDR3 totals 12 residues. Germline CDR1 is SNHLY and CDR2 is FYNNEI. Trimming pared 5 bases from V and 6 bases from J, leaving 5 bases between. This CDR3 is CASSPMANVLTF. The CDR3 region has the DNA TGTGCCAGCAGTCCTATGGCCAACGTCCTGACTTTC.

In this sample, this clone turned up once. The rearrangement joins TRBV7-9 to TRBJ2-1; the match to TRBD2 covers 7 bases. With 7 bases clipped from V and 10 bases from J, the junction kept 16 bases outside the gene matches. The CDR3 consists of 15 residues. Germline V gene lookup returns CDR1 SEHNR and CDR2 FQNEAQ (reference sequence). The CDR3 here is CASTQGLAAAREQFF. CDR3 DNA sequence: TGTGCCAGCACCCAAGGGCTAGCGGCAGCAAGGGAGCAGTTCTTC.

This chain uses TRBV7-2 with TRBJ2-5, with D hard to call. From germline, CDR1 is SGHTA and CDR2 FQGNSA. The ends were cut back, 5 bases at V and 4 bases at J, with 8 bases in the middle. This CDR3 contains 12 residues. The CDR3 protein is CASSLYRETQYF. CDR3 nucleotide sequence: TGTGCCAGCAGCCTTTATAGAGAGACCCAGTACTTC. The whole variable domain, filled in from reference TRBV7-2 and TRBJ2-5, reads GAGVSQSPSNKVTEKGKDVELRCDPISGHTALYWYRQSLGQGLEFLIYFQGNSAPDKSGLPSDRFSAERTGGSVSTLTIQRTQQEDSAVYLCASSLYRETQYFGPGTRLLVL.

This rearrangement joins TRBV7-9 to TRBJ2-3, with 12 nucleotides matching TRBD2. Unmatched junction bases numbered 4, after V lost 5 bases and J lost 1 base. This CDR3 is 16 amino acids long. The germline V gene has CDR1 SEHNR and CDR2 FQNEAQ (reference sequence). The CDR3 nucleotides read TGTGCCAGCAGCCTGGGACTAGCGGGTCGCACAGATACGCAGTATTTT. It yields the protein CASSLGLAGRTDTQYF. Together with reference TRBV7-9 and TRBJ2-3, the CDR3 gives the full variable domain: DTGVSQNPRHKITKRGQNVTFRCDPISEHNRLYWYRQTLGQGPEFLTYFQNEAQLEKSRLLSDRFSAERPKGSFSTLEIQRTEQGDSAMYLCASSLGLAGRTDTQYFGPGTRLTVL.

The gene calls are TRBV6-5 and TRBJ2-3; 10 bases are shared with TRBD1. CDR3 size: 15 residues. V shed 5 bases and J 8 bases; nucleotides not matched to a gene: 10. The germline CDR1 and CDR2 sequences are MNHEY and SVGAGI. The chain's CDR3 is CASSPRDRGSGTQYF. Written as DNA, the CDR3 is TGTGCCAGCAGTCCTCGGGACAGGGGATCCGGTACGCAGTATTTT.

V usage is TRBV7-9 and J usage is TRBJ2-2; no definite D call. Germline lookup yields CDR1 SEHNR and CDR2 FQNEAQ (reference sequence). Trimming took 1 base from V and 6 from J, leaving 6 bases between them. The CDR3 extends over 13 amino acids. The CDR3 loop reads CASSLESAGELFF. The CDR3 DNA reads TGTGCCAGCAGCTTAGAATCAGCCGGGGAGCTGTTTTTT.

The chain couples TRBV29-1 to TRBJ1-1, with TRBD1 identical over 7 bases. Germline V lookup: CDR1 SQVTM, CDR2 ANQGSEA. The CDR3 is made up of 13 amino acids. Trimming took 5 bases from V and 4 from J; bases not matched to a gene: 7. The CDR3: CSVKPGQITEAFF. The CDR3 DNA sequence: TGCAGCGTTAAACCGGGACAGATCACTGAAGCTTTCTTT.

CDR3 sequence reads: CASSSGLASFSYEQYF. As DNA, the CDR3 is TGCGCCAGCAGCTCCGGACTAGCGTCATTCTCCTACGAGCAGTACTTC. The V and J genes are TRBV5-1 and TRBJ2-7; 9 bases are a match to TRBD2. The CDR3 is 16 residues long. Per germline, CDR1 SGHRS and CDR2 YFSETQ. The V segment lost 3 bases and the J segment 0 bases; nucleotides outside the gene matches: 7.

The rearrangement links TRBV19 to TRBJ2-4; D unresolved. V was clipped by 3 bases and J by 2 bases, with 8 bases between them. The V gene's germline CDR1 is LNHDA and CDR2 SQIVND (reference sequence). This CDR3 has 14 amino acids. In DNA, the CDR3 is TGTGCCAGTAGTATGGCTGTGACCAAAAACATTCAGTACTTC. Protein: CASSMAVTKNIQYF.

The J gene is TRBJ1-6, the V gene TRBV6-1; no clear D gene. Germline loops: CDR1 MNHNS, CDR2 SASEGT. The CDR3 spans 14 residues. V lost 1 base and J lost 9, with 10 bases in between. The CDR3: CASSEGARFSPLHF. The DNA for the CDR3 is TGTGCCAGCAGTGAAGGGGCCAGATTTTCACCCCTCCACTTT.

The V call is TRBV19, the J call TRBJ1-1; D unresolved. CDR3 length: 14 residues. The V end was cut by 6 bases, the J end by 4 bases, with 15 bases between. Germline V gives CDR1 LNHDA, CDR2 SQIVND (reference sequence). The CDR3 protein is CASRPRDDGTEAFF. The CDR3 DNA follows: TGTGCCAGTAGGCCGAGGGATGATGGCACTGAAGCTTTCTTT.

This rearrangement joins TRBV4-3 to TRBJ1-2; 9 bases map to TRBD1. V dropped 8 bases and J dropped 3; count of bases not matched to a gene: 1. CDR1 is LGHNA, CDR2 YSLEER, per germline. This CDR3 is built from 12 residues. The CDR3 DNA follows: TGCGCCAGCGGGGACAGGGACTATGGCTACACCTTC. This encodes CASGDRDYGYTF.